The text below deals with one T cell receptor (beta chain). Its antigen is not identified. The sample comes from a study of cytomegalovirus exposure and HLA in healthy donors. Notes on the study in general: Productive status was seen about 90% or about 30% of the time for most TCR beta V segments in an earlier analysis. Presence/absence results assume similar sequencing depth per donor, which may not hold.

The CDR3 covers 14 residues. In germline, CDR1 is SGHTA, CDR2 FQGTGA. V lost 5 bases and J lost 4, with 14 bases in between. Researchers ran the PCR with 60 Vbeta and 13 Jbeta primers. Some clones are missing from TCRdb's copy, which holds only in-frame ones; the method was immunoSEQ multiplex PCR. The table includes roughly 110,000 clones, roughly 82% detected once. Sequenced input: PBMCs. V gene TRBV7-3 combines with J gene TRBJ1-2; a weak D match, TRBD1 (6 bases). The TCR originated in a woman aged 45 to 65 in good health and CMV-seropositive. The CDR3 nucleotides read TGTGCCAGCAGCACCACAGGGAATCTCTATGGCTACACCTTC. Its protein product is CASSTTGNLYGYTF.